The 18 T cell receptor beta chains below were found in one sample sequenced in a study of blood T cell repertoires in COVID-19. Assay: immunoSEQ multiplex PCR; the TCRdb copy retains only in-frame clones and omits some. Of over 300,000 clones detected, 83% appear once; the ten largest clones hold about 1.2%. Sequenced: peripheral blood. These receptors were taken from a woman in her forties or fifties with acute or convalescent COVID-19.

The rearrangement uses TRBV3-1 (or the pseudogene TRBV3-2) and TRBJ2-5, with 9 bases identical to TRBD2. The V and J ends lost 4 bases and 5 bases, in that order; junction bases with no gene match: 11. Germline CDR1 is LGHDT and CDR2 is YNNKEL (reference sequence). The CDR3 is made up of 16 amino acids. The CDR3 loop reads CASSPVGAGGPETQYF. DNA of the CDR3: TGTGCCAGCAGCCCCGTAGGTGCGGGGGGGCCCGAGACCCAGTACTTC.

A single count supports this clone. This chain uses TRBV6-5 with TRBJ1-2, with 10 bases identical to TRBD1. J was trimmed by 4 bases and V by 2 bases; bases with no gene match: 4. The CDR3 has 15 amino acids. CDR1 is MNHEY, CDR2 SVGAGI, per germline. CDR3 sequence: CASSYLDRGGYGYTF. Written as DNA, the CDR3 is TGTGCCAGCAGTTACCTGGACAGGGGGGGCTATGGCTACACCTTC.

There are many counts of this clone. The J gene is TRBJ1-2, the V gene TRBV4-1; 8 bases are a match to TRBD1. The CDR3 consists of 15 residues. After removal of 5 bases from V and 4 bases from J, the junction contained 9 bases not matched to a gene. Germline V gene lookup returns CDR1 MGHRA and CDR2 YSYEKL. CDR3 bases: TGCGCCAGCAGCAACGGACAGGGAAATTCCTATGGCTACACCTTC. Translation gives CASSNGQGNSYGYTF.

The V and J genes are TRBV2 and TRBJ1-2; tentative D call: TRBD1 (6 bases). The V end lost 7 bases, the J end lost 7 bases, and 22 bases lay between the germline ends. CDR1 SNHLY and CDR2 FYNNEI come from the germline V gene. The CDR3 length is 15 residues. The CDR3 sequence is CASTSPQGPRSGYTF. The DNA for the CDR3 is TGTGCCAGCACCTCTCCCCAGGGGCCCCGCTCTGGCTACACCTTC.

This clone was counted a single time. The CDR3 loop is CASSPRTGGDSSYNSPLHF. Here the CDR3 DNA reads TGTGCCAGCAGCCCCCGGACAGGGGGGGACAGCTCCTATAATTCACCCCTCCACTTT. The V gene is TRBV7-6, the J gene TRBJ1-6, with 10 bases matching TRBD1. Trimming at V came to 5 bases and at J to 0 bases, leaving 10 bases not matched to a gene. Per the germline V gene, CDR1 is SGHVS and CDR2 is FNYEAQ. CDR3 size: 19 residues.

This clone was counted at least ten times. The rearrangement joins TRBV10-3 to TRBJ2-2; D is ambiguous. Germline V gene data show CDR1 as ENHRY and CDR2 as SYGVKD. This CDR3 is built from 16 residues. Trimming cost V 8 bases and J 0 bases, with 16 bases left between them. The CDR3 nucleotides are TGTGCCATCCCCGATCGAGGTAGTCCGAACACCGGGGAGCTGTTTTTT. Its protein is CAIPDRGSPNTGELFF.

The V call is TRBV27, the J call TRBJ1-4; 12 nucleotides line up with TRBD1. The length of the CDR3 is 14 residues. The ends lost 8 bases at V and 8 bases at J; junction bases unmatched: 6. The germline CDR1 and CDR2 sequences are MNHEY and SMNVEV (reference sequence). The CDR3 here is CASGGQGAREKLFF. The CDR3, as DNA: TGTGCCAGCGGGGGACAGGGGGCGCGAGAAAAACTGTTTTTT.

The chain uses TRBV11-2 and TRBJ2-3; the match to TRBD2 covers 12 bases. The germline CDR1 and CDR2 sequences are SGHAT and FQNNGV. There are 17 residues in the CDR3. The V and J ends lost 2 bases and 5 bases, in that order; junction bases with no gene match: 8. CDR3 nucleotides: TGTGCCAGCAGCTTACCTCCGACTAGCGGGGGTGGAGATACGCAGTATTTT. Its protein product is CASSLPPTSGGGDTQYF.

This chain uses TRBV19 with TRBJ2-1; the D is unclear. Trimming left V 6 bases short and J 5 bases short, with 17 bases between. The CDR3 contains 15 residues. Looked up from germline, CDR1 is LNHDA and CDR2 is SQIVND (reference sequence). DNA of the CDR3: TGTGCCAGTAGAAGTGGGCGAATCCAAAACAATGAGCAGTTCTTC. Its protein product is CASRSGRIQNNEQFF.

The rearrangement uses TRBV2 and TRBJ2-5; D is perhaps TRBD2 (6 bases). Germline loops: CDR1 SNHLY, CDR2 FYNNEI. The CDR3 covers 15 residues. Trimming left V 10 bases short and J 3 bases short, with 21 bases between. The CDR3 sequence is CAIPAKGRLEETQYF. CDR3 bases: TGTGCCATCCCGGCCAAGGGGAGGTTGGAAGAGACCCAGTACTTC.

V and J are TRBV4-2 and TRBJ1-2; D perhaps matches TRBD1 (6 bases). The CDR3 runs 18 residues. Germline-derived CDR1 and CDR2 are LGHNA and YNFKEQ. The V and J ends lost 1 base and 5 bases respectively, with 23 bases between them. The CDR3 sequence: CASSQGIVGTPLVYGYTF. The CDR3 nucleotides read TGTGCCAGCAGCCAAGGAATCGTCGGGACACCCCTAGTATATGGCTACACCTTC.

This chain links TRBV24-1 with TRBJ2-5; the match to TRBD1 covers 9 bases. CDR3 length: 17 amino acids. Per germline, CDR1 KGHDR and CDR2 SFDVKD. Losses at the gene ends were 4 bases for V and 2 bases for J; bases not matched to a gene: 10. CDR3 bases: TGTGCCACCAGTGACCCCCCGGGACAGGGAGTTCAAGAGACCCAGTACTTC. It codes for CATSDPPGQGVQETQYF.

The CDR3 sequence is CASSENSNEQYV. CDR3 DNA sequence: TGTGCCAGCAGTGAAAACTCCAACGAGCAGTACGTC. The chain recombines TRBV2 with TRBJ2-7; D is uncertain. CDR1 and CDR2 from the germline V gene are SNHLY and FYNNEI. This CDR3 contains 12 residues.

This clone was seen only a few times. The rearrangement joins TRBV7-3 to TRBJ2-3; 7 nucleotides align to TRBD2. V gave up 2 bases and J gave up 6 bases; unmatched junction bases: 5. The CDR3 is 14 residues long. Germline CDR1 is SGHTA and CDR2 is FQGTGA. The CDR3 sequence: CASSLGLGDDTQYF. In DNA form, the CDR3 reads TGTGCCAGCAGCTTAGGACTAGGGGATGATACGCAGTATTTT.

The chain is built from TRBV27 and TRBJ2-5, with 8 bases that match TRBD2. The CDR3 runs 18 residues. Germline loops: CDR1 MNHEY, CDR2 SMNVEV (reference sequence). V shed 5 bases, J shed 0 bases, and the junction held 14 bases outside the gene matches. The CDR3 loop is CASSPSGRLAGYQETQYF. CDR3 coding DNA: TGTGCCAGCAGTCCCTCCGGCCGGCTAGCGGGTTACCAAGAGACCCAGTACTTC.

The sample holds one count of this clone. The rearrangement joins TRBV6-5 to TRBJ1-1; D unresolved. V was cut by 8 bases and J by 1 base, with 14 bases left in between. The germline CDR1 and CDR2 sequences are MNHEY and SVGAGI. The CDR3 length is 14 residues. The CDR3 loop reads CASRRAGTNTEAFF. CDR3 nucleotides: TGTGCCAGCCGGAGGGCGGGAACGAACACTGAAGCTTTCTTT.

V and J are TRBV9 and TRBJ1-2; 7 bases map to TRBD1. CDR3 length: 13 residues. CDR1 SGDLS and CDR2 YYNGEE come from the germline V gene. Trimming at V came to 3 bases and at J to 7 bases, leaving 6 bases not matched to a gene. This CDR3 reads CASSARTGGGYTF. DNA of the CDR3: TGTGCCAGCAGCGCACGGACAGGAGGTGGCTACACCTTC.

The V and J genes are TRBV10-3 and TRBJ1-3, with 7 bases that match TRBD1. The germline V gene has CDR1 ENHRY and CDR2 SYGVKD. The CDR3 loop spans 13 amino acids. Trimming cost V 8 bases and J 4 bases; bases outside gene matches: 5. The CDR3 nucleotides are TGTGCCATCTTACAGGGGACGGGAAACACCATATATTTT. Its protein is CAILQGTGNTIYF.